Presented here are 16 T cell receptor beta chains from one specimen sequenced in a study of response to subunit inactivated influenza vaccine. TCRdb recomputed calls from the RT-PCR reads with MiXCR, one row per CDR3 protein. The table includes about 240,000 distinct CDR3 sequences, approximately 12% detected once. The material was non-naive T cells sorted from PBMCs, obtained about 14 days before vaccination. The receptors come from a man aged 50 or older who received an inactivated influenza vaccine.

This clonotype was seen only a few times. CDR3 in DNA: TGTGCCAGCAGTTTTCGACAGGACATCTATGGCTACACCTTC. Encoded protein: CASSFRQDIYGYTF. This chain uses TRBV12-3 or TRBV12-4 with TRBJ1-2; perhaps TRBD1 as D (6 bases). With 3 bases removed from V and 4 bases from J, the gap between germline ends came to 12 bases. This CDR3 has 14 residues.

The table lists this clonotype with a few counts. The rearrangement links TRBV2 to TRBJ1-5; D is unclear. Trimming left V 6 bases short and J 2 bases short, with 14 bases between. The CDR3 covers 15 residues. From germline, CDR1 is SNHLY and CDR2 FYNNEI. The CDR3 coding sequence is TGTGCCAGCAGAGTCCAACCGGGAGGCAATCAGCCCCAGCATTTT. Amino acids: CASRVQPGGNQPQHF.

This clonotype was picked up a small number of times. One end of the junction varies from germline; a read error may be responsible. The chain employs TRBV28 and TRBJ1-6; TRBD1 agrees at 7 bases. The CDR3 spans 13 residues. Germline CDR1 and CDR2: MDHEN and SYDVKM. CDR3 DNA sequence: TGTGCCAGCAGCCCGGGACAGCTGAGCCGTGTGGACTTT. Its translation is CASSPGQLSRVDF.

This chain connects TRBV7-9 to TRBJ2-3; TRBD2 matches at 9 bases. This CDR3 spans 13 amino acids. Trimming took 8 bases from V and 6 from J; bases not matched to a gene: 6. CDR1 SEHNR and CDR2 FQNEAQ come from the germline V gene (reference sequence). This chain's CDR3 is CASSSGVSDTQYF. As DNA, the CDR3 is TGTGCCAGCTCTAGCGGGGTATCGGATACGCAGTATTTT.

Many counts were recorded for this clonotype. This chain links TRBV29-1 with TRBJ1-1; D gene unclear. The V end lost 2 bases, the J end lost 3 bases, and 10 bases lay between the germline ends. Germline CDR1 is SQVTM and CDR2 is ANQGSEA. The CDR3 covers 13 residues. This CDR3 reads CSVEPGFYTEAFF. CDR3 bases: TGCAGCGTTGAACCGGGCTTTTACACTGAAGCTTTCTTT.

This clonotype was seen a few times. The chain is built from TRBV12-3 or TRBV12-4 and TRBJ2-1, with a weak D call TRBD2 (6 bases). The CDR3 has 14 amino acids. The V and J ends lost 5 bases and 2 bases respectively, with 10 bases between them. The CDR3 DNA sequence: TGTGCCAGCAGTATGGGACTTCCCTACAATGAGCAGTTCTTC. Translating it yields CASSMGLPYNEQFF.

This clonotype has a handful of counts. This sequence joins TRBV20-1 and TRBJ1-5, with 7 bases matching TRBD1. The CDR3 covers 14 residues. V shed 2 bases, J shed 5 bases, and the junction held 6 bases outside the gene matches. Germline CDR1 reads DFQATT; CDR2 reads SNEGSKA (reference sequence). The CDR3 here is CSARSDRRYQPQHF. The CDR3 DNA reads TGCAGTGCTAGATCGGACAGGAGGTATCAGCCCCAGCATTTT.

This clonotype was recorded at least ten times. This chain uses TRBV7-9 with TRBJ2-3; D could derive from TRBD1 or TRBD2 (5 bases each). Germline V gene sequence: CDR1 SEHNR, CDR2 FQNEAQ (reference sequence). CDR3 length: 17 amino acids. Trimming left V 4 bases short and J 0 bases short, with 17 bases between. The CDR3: CASSWPGAVPSTDTQYF. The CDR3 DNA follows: TGTGCCAGCAGCTGGCCCGGGGCAGTTCCTAGCACAGATACGCAGTATTTT.

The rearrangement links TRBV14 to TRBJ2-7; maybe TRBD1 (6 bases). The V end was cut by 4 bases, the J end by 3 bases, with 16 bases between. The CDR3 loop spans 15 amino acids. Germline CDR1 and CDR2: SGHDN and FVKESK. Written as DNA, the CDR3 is TGTGCCAGCAGCCGGCTCAGGGGAAGAGGCTACGAGCAGTACTTC. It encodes CASSRLRGRGYEQYF.

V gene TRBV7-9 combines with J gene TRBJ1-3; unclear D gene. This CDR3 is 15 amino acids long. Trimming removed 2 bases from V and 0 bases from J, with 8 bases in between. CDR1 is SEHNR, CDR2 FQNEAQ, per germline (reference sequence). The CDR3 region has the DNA TGTGCCAGCAGCTTAAACAGTTTCTCTGGAAACACCATATATTTT. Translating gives CASSLNSFSGNTIYF.

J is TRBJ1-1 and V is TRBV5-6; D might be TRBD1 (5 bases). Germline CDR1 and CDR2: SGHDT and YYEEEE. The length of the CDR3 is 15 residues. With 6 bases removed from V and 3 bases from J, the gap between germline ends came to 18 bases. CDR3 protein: CASKTRGGEDTEAFF. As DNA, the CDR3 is TGTGCCAGCAAAACCCGCGGGGGTGAGGACACTGAAGCTTTCTTT.

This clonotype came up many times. CDR3 in DNA: TGCGCCAGCAGTTTCCGCCGACCCGGACTAGCGGCACAACAAGAGACCCAGTACTTC. This codes for CASSFRRPGLAAQQETQYF. The V call is TRBV10-2, the J call TRBJ2-5; TRBD2 agrees at 10 bases. This CDR3 region has 19 residues. The J segment lost 2 bases and the V segment lost 5 bases, leaving 17 bases of the junction unmatched. From germline, CDR1 is WSHSY and CDR2 SAAADI.

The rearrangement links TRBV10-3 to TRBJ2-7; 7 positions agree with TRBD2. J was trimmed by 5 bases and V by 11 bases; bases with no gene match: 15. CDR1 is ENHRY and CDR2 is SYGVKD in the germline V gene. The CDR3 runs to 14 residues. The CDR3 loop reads CASHRDYSINEQYF. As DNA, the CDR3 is TGTGCCTCGCACCGGGACTATTCAATCAACGAGCAGTACTTC.

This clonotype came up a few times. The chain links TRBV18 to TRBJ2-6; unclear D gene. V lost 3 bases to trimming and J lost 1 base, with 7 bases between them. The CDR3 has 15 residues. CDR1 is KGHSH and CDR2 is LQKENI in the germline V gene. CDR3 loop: CASSPKQSGANVLTF. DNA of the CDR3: TGTGCCAGCTCACCTAAGCAATCTGGGGCCAACGTCCTGACTTTC. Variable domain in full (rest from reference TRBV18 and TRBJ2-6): NAGVMQNPRHLVRRRGQEARLRCSPMKGHSHVYWYRQLPEEGLKFMVYLQKENIIDESGMPKERFSAEFPKEGPSILRIQQVVRGDSAAYFCASSPKQSGANVLTFGAGSRLTVL.

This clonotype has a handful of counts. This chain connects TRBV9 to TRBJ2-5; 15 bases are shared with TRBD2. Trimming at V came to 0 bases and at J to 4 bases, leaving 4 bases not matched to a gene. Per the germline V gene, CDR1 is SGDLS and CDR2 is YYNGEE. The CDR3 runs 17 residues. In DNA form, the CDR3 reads TGTGCCAGCAGCGTAGGGACTAGCGGGAGGGTACGAGAGACCCAGTACTTC. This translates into CASSVGTSGRVRETQYF.

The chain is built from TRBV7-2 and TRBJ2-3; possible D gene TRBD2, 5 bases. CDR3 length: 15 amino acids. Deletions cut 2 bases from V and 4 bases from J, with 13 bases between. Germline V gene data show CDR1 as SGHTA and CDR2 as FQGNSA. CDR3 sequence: CASSLIPLAADTQYF. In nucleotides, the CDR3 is TGTGCCAGCAGCTTAATCCCCCTAGCAGCAGATACGCAGTATTTT.